Listed below are T cell receptor beta chains from one sample, sequenced in a study of blood T cell repertoires in COVID-19. The data were produced by immunoSEQ multiplex PCR, yet TCRdb's version contains in-frame clones alone and is incomplete. Here the sample spans roughly 140,000 clones, approximately 90% being singletons. The material sequenced was peripheral blood. Receptor source: a woman aged 40 to 49 with acute or convalescent COVID-19. Each CDR3 is given with its conserved first and last residue. Fields, in order: clone size, V gene, J gene, D gene, CDR3 DNA, CDR3 protein. D genes are given only for firm matches. Some rows mark clone size as missing; the rest say once, few, many or name a class of expanded clone.

few,TRBV4-2,TRBJ2-3,.,TGTGCCAGCAGCCAAGACGGGAGCACAGATACGCAGTATTTT,CASSQDGSTDTQYF
.,TRBV7-2,TRBJ1-5,TRBD1,TGTGCCAGCAGCCGCGCAGGGGGCGGAGGTCAGCCCCAGCATTTT,CASSRAGGGGQPQHF
.,TRBV7-8,TRBJ1-3,.,TGTGCCAGCAGCTTAACCAGTTCTGGAAACACCATATATTTT,CASSLTSSGNTIYF
.,TRBV18,TRBJ1-4,TRBD1,TGTGCCAGCTCACCCCGGGACAGCGGAAAACTGTTTTTT,CASSPRDSGKLFF
.,TRBV4-1,TRBJ2-4,.,TGCGCCAGCAGCCAAGTGGGGCGGGGGCGTCAGGACATTCAGTACTTC,CASSQVGRGRQDIQYF
.,TRBV7-3,TRBJ2-1,.,TGTGCCAGCAGCTTAACGCTGGGCAGGGCCTCCGATGAGCAGTTCTTC,CASSLTLGRASDEQFF
.,TRBV7-9,TRBJ1-6,.,TGTGCCAGCAGCATCTCGGACTCCAATTCACCCCTCCACTTT,CASSISDSNSPLHF
.,TRBV28,TRBJ2-7,TRBD1,TGTGCCAGCAGTCACCGTCTCGGGACAGGGACCTACGAGCAGTACTTC,CASSHRLGTGTYEQYF
few,TRBV28,TRBJ2-7,TRBD2,TGTGCCAGCAGCCGAACCCTAGCGGGGGGTCCCGAGCAGTACTTC,CASSRTLAGGPEQYF
.,TRBV5-1,TRBJ1-1,.,TGCGCCAGCAGCTTGAATCGAGAACTTGAAGCTTTCTTT,CASSLNRELEAFF
.,TRBV7-3,TRBJ1-1,TRBD1,TGTGCCAGCAGCTCGACAGGGGCGAACACTGAAGCTTTCTTT,CASSSTGANTEAFF
.,TRBV24-1,TRBJ2-2,TRBD1,TGTGCCACCAGAGGGACAGGGGGCACCGGGGAGCTGTTTTTT,CATRGTGGTGELFF
.,TRBV28,TRBJ2-7,.,TGTGCCAGCAGTTCCCTTTGGGACATGCCCTACGAGCAGTACTTC,CASSSLWDMPYEQYF
.,TRBV9,TRBJ1-2,.,TGTGCCAGCAGCGTTTTAAGCGATAAGAACTATGGCTACACCTTC,CASSVLSDKNYGYTF
.,TRBV11-2,TRBJ2-2,TRBD1,TGTGCCAGCAGCCGACAGGGAATGGGCACCGGGGAGCTGTTTTTT,CASSRQGMGTGELFF
.,TRBV28,TRBJ2-4,.,TGTGCCAGCAGTCCCCTTTTCCGCGAAGACATTCAGTACTTC,CASSPLFREDIQYF
.,TRBV5-1,TRBJ2-2,.,TGCGCCAGCAGCCCCGGGACAAACACCGGGGAGCTGTTTTTT,CASSPGTNTGELFF
.,TRBV6-8,TRBJ2-3,TRBD2,TGTGCCAGCAGTTACTGTGTACCGGGACTAGCGGGAGGGACAGATACGCAGTATTTT,CASSYCVPGLAGGTDTQYF
.,TRBV6-5,TRBJ1-2,TRBD1,TGTGCCAGCACCTATGGACAGGGATGGGCAGGCTACACCTTC,CASTYGQGWAGYTF
.,TRBV28,TRBJ2-7,.,TGTGCCAGCAGTTCTCCGGACAGATACGAGCAGTACTTC,CASSSPDRYEQYF
once,TRBV19,TRBJ2-2,TRBD2,TGTGCCAGTATGACTAGCGGAGACACCGGGGAGCTGTTTTTT,CASMTSGDTGELFF
.,TRBV7-9,TRBJ2-5,TRBD2,TGTGCCAGCAGCCTTCGGGATAGCGGGATTGGGGAGACCCAGTACTTC,CASSLRDSGIGETQYF
.,TRBV30,TRBJ1-6,.,TGTGCCTGGAGTGTTGACGGGTATAATTCACCCCTCCACTTT,CAWSVDGYNSPLHF
.,TRBV7-9,TRBJ2-7,.,TGTGCCAGCAGCTCTCGGGGGAATAACGAGCAGTACTTC,CASSSRGNNEQYF
.,TRBV12-1,TRBJ2-2,.,TGTGCCAGCAGCCAAGACAGGGCCTCCAACACCGGGGAGCTGTTTTTT,CASSQDRASNTGELFF
.,TRBV4-1,TRBJ2-3,TRBD2,TGCGCCAGCAGCCAAGGATCCAGCGGGGGGACAGATACGCAGTATTTT,CASSQGSSGGTDTQYF
.,TRBV19,TRBJ2-1,TRBD1,TGTGCCAGTAGTAGGACAGGGGGCGCCTACAATGAGCAGTTCTTC,CASSRTGGAYNEQFF
.,TRBV9,TRBJ2-1,TRBD1,TGTGCCAGCAGCGTAGTGGGGGACAGGGTGATGAATGAGCAGTTCTTC,CASSVVGDRVMNEQFF
.,TRBV4-1,TRBJ2-2,.,TGCGCCAGCAGCCAAGTGAGAAACACCGGGGAGCTGTTTTTT,CASSQVRNTGELFF
once,TRBV10-3,TRBJ2-5,.,TGTGCCATCAGTGAGTCGATGGCGGGGCCCTGGGGTGAGACCCAGTACTTC,CAISESMAGPWGETQYF
.,TRBV2,TRBJ2-1,.,TGTGCCAGCAGTGAATCCAGGTCAGATGAGCAGTTCTTC,CASSESRSDEQFF
.,TRBV7-8,TRBJ2-2,.,TGTGCCAGCAGCTTACAGGGGTCCGGGGAGCTGTTTTTT,CASSLQGSGELFF
.,TRBV5-6,TRBJ2-7,TRBD1,TGTGCCAGCAGCTCACAGGGGGCGTGGTACGAGCAGTACTTC,CASSSQGAWYEQYF
.,TRBV7-3,TRBJ2-1,TRBD2,TGTGCCAGCAGCTTAGGGCTAGCGGGAGGGTGGAATGAGCAGTTCTTC,CASSLGLAGGWNEQFF
.,TRBV23-1,TRBJ2-2,TRBD1,TGCGCCAGCACGGAATCTACAGGGGCCCGACCCACCGGGGAGCTGTTTTTT,CASTESTGARPTGELFF
.,TRBV28,TRBJ2-3,.,TGTGCCAGCAGTTTATACCCTCACTTTCGGAGCACAGATACGCAGTATTTT,CASSLYPHFRSTDTQYF
.,TRBV5-4,TRBJ2-2,TRBD1,TGTGCCAGCAGCACGACAGGGGGCGGCACCGGGGAGCTGTTTTTT,CASSTTGGGTGELFF
.,TRBV24-1,TRBJ2-2,TRBD1,TGTGCCACCAGTGACCCTCGGACAGGGCCCACCGGGGAGCTGTTTTTT,CATSDPRTGPTGELFF
.,TRBV2,TRBJ2-1,.,TGTGCCAGCAGTGAAGTGGACACTTACAATGAGCAGTTCTTC,CASSEVDTYNEQFF
.,TRBV7-9,TRBJ1-2,.,TGTGCCAGCAGCTACGCAGGGGACTATGGCTACACCTTC,CASSYAGDYGYTF
once,TRBV13,TRBJ2-3,TRBD2,TGTGCCAGCAGCTTAGGGACTAGCGGCACAGATACGCAGTATTTT,CASSLGTSGTDTQYF
.,TRBV7-8,TRBJ1-4,.,TGTGCCAGCAGCCGAGACAGCTATAATGAAAAACTGTTTTTT,CASSRDSYNEKLFF
.,TRBV19,TRBJ1-4,TRBD1,TGTGCCAGTAGAACCGGGACAGGAGATGAAAAACTGTTTTTT,CASRTGTGDEKLFF
.,TRBV7-9,TRBJ2-3,.,TGTGCCAGCAGCGACGGAGTAGTTGATACGCAGTATTTT,CASSDGVVDTQYF
.,TRBV27,TRBJ2-7,TRBD2,TGTGCCAGCGTACCATCCCCCGGACTAGCATCGAGGGAGCAGTACTTC,CASVPSPGLASREQYF
.,TRBV27,TRBJ2-7,.,TGTGCCAGCAGTTTAGCCGGGGGTTACGAGCAGTACTTC,CASSLAGGYEQYF
.,TRBV27,TRBJ2-1,TRBD2,TGTGCCTGCGGCCGGGGGGGCTACTCGGATGAGCAGTTCTTC,CACGRGGYSDEQFF
.,TRBV9,TRBJ2-3,.,TGTGCCAGCAGCGTAGACACGACTAGAGCAACAGATACGCAGTATTTT,CASSVDTTRATDTQYF